These 6 T cell receptor beta chains were sequenced from one sample in a study of metastatic and nonmetastatic thyroid tumors. No patient received treatment before thyroid surgery. TCRdb recomputed clones from the PCR reads via MiXCR. This sample has just over 15,000 clones, with about a third found just once. Sequencing input: tumor tissue. All receptors derive from a male donor with papillary thyroid cancer or a benign thyroid nodule (not recorded which). Some clones in this sample may be carry-over from other donors' samples.

CDR3 sequence reads: CAITPTEGRMQYF. The DNA of the CDR3 is TGTGCCATCACCCCCACAGAAGGCCGGATGCAGTATTTT. The chain couples TRBV6-1 to TRBJ2-3; no firm D call. This CDR3 region has 13 residues. CDR1 is MNHNS and CDR2 is SASEGT in the germline V gene. V dropped 10 bases and J dropped 11 bases, with 22 bases sitting between them.

This clone was observed once. This chain connects TRBV9 to TRBJ2-1, with D possibly TRBD2 on 5 matching bases. V lost 3 bases and J lost 3, with 19 bases in between. The CDR3 extends over 17 amino acids. The V gene's germline CDR1 is SGDLS and CDR2 YYNGEE. CDR3 sequence: CASSGRSVTNLYNEQFF. As DNA, the CDR3 is TGTGCCAGCAGCGGCAGATCCGTGACTAACCTCTACAATGAGCAGTTCTTC.

There are many counts of this clone. The same CDR3 arises from other DNA sequences in this sample as well. The gene calls are TRBV20-1 and TRBJ2-1; TRBD2 matches at 9 bases. Germline V gene data show CDR1 as DFQATT and CDR2 as SNEGSKA (reference sequence). The junction had 12 bases not matched to a gene; V was cut back by 3 bases and J by 6 bases. This CDR3 comprises 16 residues. CDR3 sequence: CSARGFAGGPPNEQFF. As DNA, the CDR3 is TGCAGTGCTAGGGGGTTCGCGGGAGGGCCGCCCAATGAGCAGTTCTTC.

This clone was counted ten times or more. This chain uses TRBV2 with TRBJ2-5; possibly TRBD1 or TRBD2 for D (6 bases each). Between the trimmed V and J ends, which lost 7 bases and 2 bases, there was a span of 17 bases. The CDR3 covers 15 residues. The germline V gene has CDR1 SNHLY and CDR2 FYNNEI. CDR3 sequence: CASKRSGGGQETQYF. CDR3 DNA: TGTGCCAGCAAGAGGTCCGGAGGGGGACAAGAGACCCAGTACTTC.

By proportion, this clone is medium-sized. The gene calls are TRBV27 and TRBJ2-1, with TRBD1 as a possible D gene (6 bases). Per the germline V gene, CDR1 is MNHEY and CDR2 is SMNVEV (reference sequence). This CDR3 is 13 amino acids long. The germline V and J ends were trimmed by 2 bases and 5 bases, with 7 bases remaining between them. CDR3 loop: CASSLPGDNEQFF. In nucleotides, the CDR3 is TGTGCCAGCAGTTTACCAGGGGACAATGAGCAGTTCTTC.

This clone was recorded a few times. The V and J genes are TRBV6-1 and TRBJ2-2; D possibly corresponds to TRBD1 (6 bases). Germline assignment: CDR1 MNHNS and CDR2 SASEGT. The CDR3 spans 14 residues. Trimming stripped 2 bases from V and 9 bases from J, with 13 bases between. The CDR3 loop reads CASSETADSWELFF. CDR3 DNA: TGTGCCAGCAGTGAAACCGCGGACAGTTGGGAGCTGTTTTTT.